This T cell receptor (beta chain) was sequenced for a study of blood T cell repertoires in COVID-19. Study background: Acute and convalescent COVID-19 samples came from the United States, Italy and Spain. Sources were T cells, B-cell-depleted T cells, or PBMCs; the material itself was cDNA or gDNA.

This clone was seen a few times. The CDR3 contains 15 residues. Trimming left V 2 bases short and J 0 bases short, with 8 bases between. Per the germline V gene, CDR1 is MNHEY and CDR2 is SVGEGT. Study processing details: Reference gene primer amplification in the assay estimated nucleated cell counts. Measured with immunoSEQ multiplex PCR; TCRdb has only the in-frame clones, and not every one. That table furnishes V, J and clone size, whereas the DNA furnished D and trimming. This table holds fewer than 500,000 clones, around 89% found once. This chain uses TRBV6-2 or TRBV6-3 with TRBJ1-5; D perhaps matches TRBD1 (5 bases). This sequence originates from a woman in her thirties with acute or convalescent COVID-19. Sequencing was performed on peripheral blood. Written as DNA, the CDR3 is TGTGCCAGCAGTTACCGACAGAGTAGCAATCAGCCCCAGCATTTT. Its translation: CASSYRQSSNQPQHF.